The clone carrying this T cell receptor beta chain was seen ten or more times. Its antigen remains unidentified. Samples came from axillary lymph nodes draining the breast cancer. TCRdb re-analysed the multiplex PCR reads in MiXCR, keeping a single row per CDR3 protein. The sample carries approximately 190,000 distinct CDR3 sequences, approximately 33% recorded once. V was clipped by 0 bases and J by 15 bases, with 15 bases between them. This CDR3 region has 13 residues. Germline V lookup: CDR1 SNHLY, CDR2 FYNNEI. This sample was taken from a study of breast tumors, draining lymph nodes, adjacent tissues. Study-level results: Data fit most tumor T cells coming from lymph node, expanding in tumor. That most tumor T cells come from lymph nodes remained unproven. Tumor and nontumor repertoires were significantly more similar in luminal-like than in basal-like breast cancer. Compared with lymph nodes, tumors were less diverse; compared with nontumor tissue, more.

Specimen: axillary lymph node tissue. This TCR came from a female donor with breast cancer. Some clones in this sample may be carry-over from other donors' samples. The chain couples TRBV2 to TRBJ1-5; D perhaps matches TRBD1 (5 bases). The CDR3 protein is CASSEAPQAVRHF. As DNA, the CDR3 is TGTGCCAGCAGTGAAGCTCCACAGGCGGTTCGGCATTTT.